This T cell receptor (beta chain) derives from a study of blood T cell repertoires in COVID-19. Whole-study context: The United States, Italy and Spain were the sources of the acute and convalescent COVID-19 samples. T cells, B-cell-depleted T cells, or PBMCs provided the cDNA or gDNA that served as material.

Losses at the gene ends were 5 bases for V and 0 bases for J; bases not matched to a gene: 8. The germline V gene has CDR1 KGHSH and CDR2 LQKENI. CDR3 length: 17 amino acids. As processed by the authors: Estimation of nucleated cell counts relied on the amplification of reference gene primers. Method: immunoSEQ multiplex PCR; TCRdb's copy keeps in-frame clones and lacks some. D and trimming were read from the DNA, whereas the V and J calls and clone size are those reported in that table. The sample yields about 140,000 clones, roughly 85% seen once. The chain links TRBV18 to TRBJ2-7, with TRBD2 identical over 12 bases. The TCR was taken from a middle-aged man with acute or convalescent COVID-19. The sample was peripheral blood. This CDR3 reads CASSSSSGRVSSYEQYF. CDR3 coding DNA: TGTGCCAGCTCATCCTCTAGCGGGAGGGTTAGCTCCTACGAGCAGTACTTC.